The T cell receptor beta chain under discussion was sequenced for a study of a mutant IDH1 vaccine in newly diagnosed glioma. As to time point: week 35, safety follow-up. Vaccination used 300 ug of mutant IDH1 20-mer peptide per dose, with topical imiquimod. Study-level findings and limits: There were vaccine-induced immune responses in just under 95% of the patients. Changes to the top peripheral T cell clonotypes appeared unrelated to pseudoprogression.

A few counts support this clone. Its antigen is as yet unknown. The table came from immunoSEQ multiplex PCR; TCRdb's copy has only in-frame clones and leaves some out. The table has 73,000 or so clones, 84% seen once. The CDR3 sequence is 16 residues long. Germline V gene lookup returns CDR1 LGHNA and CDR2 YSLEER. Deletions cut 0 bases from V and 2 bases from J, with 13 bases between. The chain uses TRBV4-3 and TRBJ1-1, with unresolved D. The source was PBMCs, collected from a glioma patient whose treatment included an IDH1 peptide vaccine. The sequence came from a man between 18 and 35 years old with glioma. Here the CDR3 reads CASSQEGSQLNTEAFF. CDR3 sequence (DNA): TGCGCCAGCAGCCAAGAAGGGTCACAGCTAAACACTGAAGCTTTCTTT.